Below, 6 T cell receptor beta chains from the same sample are listed, as sequenced in a study of human T cells and chemical hapten exposure. TCRdb analysed the 5' RACE reads with MiXCR anew, one entry per CDR3 protein. The sample holds tens of thousands of distinct CDR3 sequences, about 8% seen once. Sequencing started from total RNA isolated from unfractionated whole blood. The receptor source for this set is a male donor in good health.

The gene calls are TRBV18 and TRBJ2-7; D may match TRBD1 or TRBD2 (5 bases each). With 0 bases removed from V and 4 bases from J, the gap between germline ends came to 7 bases. Germline loops: CDR1 KGHSH, CDR2 LQKENI. The CDR3 runs 13 residues. The chain's CDR3 is CASSPPGRYEQYF. The CDR3 nucleotides read TGTGCCAGCTCACCACCGGGACGGTACGAGCAGTACTTC.

This clonotype was seen at least ten times. The CDR3 bases are TGCAGCGTTGTCTCAGGGATCTCCTACGAGCAGTACTTC. Protein product: CSVVSGISYEQYF. This chain links TRBV29-1 with TRBJ2-7; D is possibly TRBD1 (5 bases). Germline lookup yields CDR1 SQVTM and CDR2 ANQGSEA. The V end lost 4 bases, the J end lost 0 bases, and 10 bases lay between the germline ends. This CDR3 comprises 13 residues.

The chain employs TRBV2 and TRBJ1-2; possibly TRBD1 for D (5 bases). With 8 bases removed from V and 4 bases from J, the gap between germline ends came to 20 bases. The germline CDR1 and CDR2 sequences are SNHLY and FYNNEI. The CDR3 consists of 15 residues. The CDR3 DNA is TGTGCCAGCGGCGAGACAGAACCGAAAACCTATGGCTACACCTTC. Its translation: CASGETEPKTYGYTF. Using reference TRBV2 and TRBJ1-2 for the parts outside the CDR3, the full variable domain is EPEVTQTPSHQVTQMGQEVILRCVPISNHLYFYWYRQILGQKVEFLVSFYNNEISEKSEIFDDQFSVERPDGSNFTLKIRSTKLEDSAMYFCASGETEPKTYGYTFGSGTRLTVV.

Many counts were recorded for this clonotype. The chain uses TRBV29-1 and TRBJ1-1; 10 nucleotides align to TRBD1. The CDR3 is 15 residues long. The trim removed 7 bases at V and 3 bases at J, leaving 11 bases unmatched. CDR1 and CDR2 (germline): SQVTM, ANQGSEA. The DNA of the CDR3 is TGCAGCGCTCTAAACCGGGACAGGGGCTACACTGAAGCTTTCTTT. This sequence encodes CSALNRDRGYTEAFF.

This clonotype was detected a few times. This chain joins TRBV10-1 and TRBJ2-7; a possible D gene is TRBD1 (6 bases). V was shortened by 0 bases and J by 5 bases, with 11 bases between the two germline ends. In germline, CDR1 is WNHNN, CDR2 SYGVQD (reference sequence). This CDR3 region has 14 residues. The chain's CDR3 is CASSESSGANEQYF. In DNA, the CDR3 is TGCGCCAGCAGTGAGTCTTCAGGGGCGAACGAGCAGTACTTC.

The rearrangement links TRBV20-1 to TRBJ1-2; D is uncertain. Trimming took 2 bases from V and 8 from J, leaving 12 bases between them. The CDR3 runs 12 residues. Germline CDR1 reads DFQATT; CDR2 reads SNEGSKA (reference sequence). The CDR3 DNA reads TGCAGTGCTAGAAATCCTACGGGAGGCTACACCTTC. It codes for CSARNPTGGYTF.